This T cell receptor (beta chain) stems from a study of CD8 T cells in ankylosing spondylitis. This clonotype has more than one count but fewer than ten. Its antigen remains unidentified. TCRdb reprocessed the 5' RACE reads via MiXCR and lists one record per CDR3 protein. The table includes approximately 300,000 distinct CDR3 sequences, around 20% detected once. V lost 6 bases and J lost 6, with 13 bases in between. CDR3 length equals 13 residues. In germline, CDR1 is SGHTA, CDR2 FQGNSA. Overall study findings and caveats: Blood of patients with ankylosing spondylitis appeared to be characterized by a TCR beta motif of several highly homologous variants. Matched synovial fluid from ankylosing spondylitis patients was reported to be enriched for disease-linked clones. Disease-linked clones proved CD8+ and comparatively uncommon in peripheral blood.

V gene TRBV7-2 combines with J gene TRBJ2-3, with D possibly matching TRBD1 (6 bases). The TCR comes from a male donor with ankylosing spondylitis or in good health (not recorded which). The sample comprised blood, either unsorted or a sorted T cell fraction (not recorded which). The CDR3 nucleotides read TGTGCCAGCAGAACAGGGCCACGGGATACGCAGTATTTT. Residues: CASRTGPRDTQYF.